A selection of T cell receptor beta chains follows, all from one sample in a study of T cells in narcolepsy. Generated by immunoSEQ multiplex PCR, the TCRdb table keeps only in-frame clones and is missing some. The sample shows 20,000 to 25,000 clones, almost 85% of them seen only once. Sequencing was performed on memory (CD45RA-) CD4+ T cells from blood. These receptors came from a human donor in good health. The CDR3 runs from the conserved cysteine through the conserved F or W. D genes are given only for firm matches. Size tells how often a clone was seen (once, few, many) or the class of an expanded clone, and some rows leave it out.

J gene	V gene	clone size	D gene	CDR3 DNA	CDR3 protein
TRBJ2-7	TRBV5-8	.	TRBD2	TGTGCCAGCAGCTTGCGGACTAGCGGGAGTCCCAGCTCCTACGAGCAGTACTTC	CASSLRTSGSPSSYEQYF
TRBJ2-7	TRBV6-1	.	.	TGTGCCAGCAGTGAAACCTCCTACGAGCAGTACTTC	CASSETSYEQYF
TRBJ2-1	TRBV30	.	TRBD2	TGTGCCTGGGGACTAGCGGTACGAGGTGAGCAGTTCTTC	CAWGLAVRGEQFF
TRBJ1-1	TRBV10-3	once	.	TGTGCCATCAGAGGGACGGATTCCCACACTGAAGCTTTCTTT	CAIRGTDSHTEAFF
TRBJ2-7	TRBV4-3	once	TRBD1	TGCGCCAGCAGCCAAGTACAGGGGCCCTACGAGCAGTACTTC	CASSQVQGPYEQYF
TRBJ1-1	TRBV6-1	.	TRBD1	TGTGCCAGCACCGCGGCCCTCGGACAGGGTTTTGAAGCTTTCTTT	CASTAALGQGFEAFF
TRBJ2-7	TRBV7-9	.	.	TGTGCCAGCAGCCGGGACGGATACGAGCAGTACTTC	CASSRDGYEQYF
TRBJ1-2	TRBV19	.	TRBD1	TGTGCCAGTAGTGGGGACAGGATGGTTAGCTATGGCTACACCTTC	CASSGDRMVSYGYTF
TRBJ2-2	TRBV6-5	few	TRBD2	TGTGCCACCGCTGCTGGACTAGCGAACACCGGGGAGCTGTTTTTT	CATAAGLANTGELFF
TRBJ2-5	TRBV7-6	.	.	TGTGCCAGCAGCTTCCGTGCGGGGCCGGAGACCCAGTACTTC	CASSFRAGPETQYF
TRBJ2-1	TRBV5-4	.	TRBD1	TGTGCCAGCAGCTTGCCCGGGACAGGCCACAATGAGCAGTTCTTC	CASSLPGTGHNEQFF
TRBJ2-2	TRBV19	.	TRBD1	TGTGCCAGTATCCCCGGGACAGGGCTGCTGTTTTTT	CASIPGTGLLFF
TRBJ1-5	TRBV6-5	.	.	TGTGCCAGCAGTTACTCGACAGTTGAAGGTCAGCCCCAGCATTTT	CASSYSTVEGQPQHF
TRBJ2-4	TRBV6-1	.	.	TGTGCCAGCAGACAGGATATAGCCAAAAACATTCAGTACTTC	CASRQDIAKNIQYF
TRBJ2-5	TRBV5-1	.	TRBD1	TGCGCCAGCAGCTCAGGACAGGGAACACAAGAGACCCAGTACTTC	CASSSGQGTQETQYF
TRBJ2-5	TRBV14	.	TRBD2	TGTGCCAGCAGCCCTAGGCGGACTAGCGGGAGGGCCAAAGAGACCCAGTACTTC	CASSPRRTSGRAKETQYF
TRBJ2-6	TRBV6-5	.	TRBD1	TGTGCCAGCAGTTCCCTGGGACAGGTCGGAGCCAACGTCCTGACTTTC	CASSSLGQVGANVLTF
TRBJ2-5	TRBV7-9	.	TRBD2	TGTGCCAGCAGCCCCCAGCGGGACCTCCAAGAGACCCAGTACTTC	CASSPQRDLQETQYF
TRBJ2-1	TRBV9	.	TRBD2	TGTGCCAGCAGCGTAGCGGGCGGGAGATCTGAAAATGAGCAGTTCTTC	CASSVAGGRSENEQFF
TRBJ2-3	TRBV5-4	.	.	TGTGCCAGCAGCCTCAGACAGGAGGATACGCAGTATTTT	CASSLRQEDTQYF
TRBJ1-1	TRBV18	few	.	TGTGCCAGCTCACCACCGGATAGGTGGTTGGGCACTGAATCTTTCTTT	CASSPPDRWLGTESFF
TRBJ2-2	TRBV29-1	.	.	TGCAGCGTTGAATCGGGGGGCCACACCGGGGAGCTGTTTTTT	CSVESGGHTGELFF
TRBJ1-2	TRBV30	.	.	TGTGCCTGGAGCATGGCGTGGGGAAACTATGGCTACACCTTC	CAWSMAWGNYGYTF
TRBJ2-2	TRBV15	.	.	TGTGCCACCAGCAGAGATCAGGGAACCGGGGAGCTGTTTTTT	CATSRDQGTGELFF
TRBJ2-7	TRBV19	few	TRBD1	TGTGCCAGTAGTATGACAGGGGGCTCCTACGAGCAGTACTTC	CASSMTGGSYEQYF
TRBJ2-3	TRBV19	.	TRBD2	TGTGCCAGTACTAGCCTTAGCGGGACCACAGATACGCAGTATTTT	CASTSLSGTTDTQYF